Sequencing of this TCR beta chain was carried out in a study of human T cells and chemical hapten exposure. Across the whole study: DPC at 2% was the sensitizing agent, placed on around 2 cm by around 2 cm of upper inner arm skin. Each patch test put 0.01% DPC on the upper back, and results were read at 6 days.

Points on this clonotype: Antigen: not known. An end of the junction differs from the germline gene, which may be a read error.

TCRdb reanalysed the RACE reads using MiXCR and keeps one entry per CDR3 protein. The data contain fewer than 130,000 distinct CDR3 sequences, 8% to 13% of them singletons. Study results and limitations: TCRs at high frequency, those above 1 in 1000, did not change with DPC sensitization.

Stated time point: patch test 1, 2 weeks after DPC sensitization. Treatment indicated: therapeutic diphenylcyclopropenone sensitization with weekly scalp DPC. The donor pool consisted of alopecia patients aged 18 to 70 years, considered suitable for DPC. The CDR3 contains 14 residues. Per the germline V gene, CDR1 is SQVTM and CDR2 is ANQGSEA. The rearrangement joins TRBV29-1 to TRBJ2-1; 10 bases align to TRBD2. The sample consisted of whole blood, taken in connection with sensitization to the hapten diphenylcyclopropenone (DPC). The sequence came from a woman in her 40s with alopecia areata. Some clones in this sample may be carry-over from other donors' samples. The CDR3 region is CSVERRLAGGDAIF. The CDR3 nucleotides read TGCAGCGTTGAAAGACGACTAGCGGGCGGAGATGCGATCTTC.